The present T cell receptor beta chain was sequenced within a study of T cells in Graves' hyperthyroidism and ophthalmopathy. Findings of the study overall: Most clonotypes expanded in the thyroid (above 0.001) were also present in blood.

RNA transcripts served as the template for amplifying TCR beta CDR3 regions. Researchers ran a first-round RT-PCR on the TCR CDR3 using the HTBI primer set. Each CDR3 protein gets one entry after TCRdb re-called the multiplex PCR reads with MiXCR. The repertoire holds 500,000 to 600,000 distinct CDR3 sequences, with about half as singletons. In the case of this clonotype: Antigen specificity is unknown.

Germline V gives CDR1 DFQATT, CDR2 SNEGSKA (reference sequence). This CDR3 has 14 amino acids. V lost 0 bases and J lost 3; bases outside the gene matches: 3. Reasons for excluding patients were uncontrolled infection, other autoimmune disease, pregnancy or lactation. The chain is built from TRBV20-1 and TRBJ2-7; 9 nucleotides agree with TRBD1. This clonotype was obtained from a woman aged 18-29 years with Graves' hyperthyroidism. Sequences were obtained from peripheral blood or thyroid tissue (not recorded which). The DNA of the CDR3 is TGCAGTGCTAGAGATGGGACAGGGCACTACGAGCAGTACTTC. Its protein product is CSARDGTGHYEQYF.